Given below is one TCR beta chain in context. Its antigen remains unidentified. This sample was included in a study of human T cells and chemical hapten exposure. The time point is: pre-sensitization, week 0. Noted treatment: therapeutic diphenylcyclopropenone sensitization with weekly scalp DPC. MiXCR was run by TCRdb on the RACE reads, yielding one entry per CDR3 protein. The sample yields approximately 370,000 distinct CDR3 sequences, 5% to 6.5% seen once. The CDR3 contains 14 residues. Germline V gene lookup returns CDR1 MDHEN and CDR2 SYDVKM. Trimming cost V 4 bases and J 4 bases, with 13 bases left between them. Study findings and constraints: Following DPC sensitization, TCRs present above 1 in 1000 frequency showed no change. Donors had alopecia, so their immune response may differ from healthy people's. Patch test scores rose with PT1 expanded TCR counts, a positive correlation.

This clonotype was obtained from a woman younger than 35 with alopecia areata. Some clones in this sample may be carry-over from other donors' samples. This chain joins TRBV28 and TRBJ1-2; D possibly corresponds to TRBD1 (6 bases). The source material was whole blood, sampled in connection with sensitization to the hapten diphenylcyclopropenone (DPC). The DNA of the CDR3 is TGTGCCAGCAGTTCCCCACAGGGAGTCTATGGCTACACCTTC. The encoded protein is CASSSPQGVYGYTF.